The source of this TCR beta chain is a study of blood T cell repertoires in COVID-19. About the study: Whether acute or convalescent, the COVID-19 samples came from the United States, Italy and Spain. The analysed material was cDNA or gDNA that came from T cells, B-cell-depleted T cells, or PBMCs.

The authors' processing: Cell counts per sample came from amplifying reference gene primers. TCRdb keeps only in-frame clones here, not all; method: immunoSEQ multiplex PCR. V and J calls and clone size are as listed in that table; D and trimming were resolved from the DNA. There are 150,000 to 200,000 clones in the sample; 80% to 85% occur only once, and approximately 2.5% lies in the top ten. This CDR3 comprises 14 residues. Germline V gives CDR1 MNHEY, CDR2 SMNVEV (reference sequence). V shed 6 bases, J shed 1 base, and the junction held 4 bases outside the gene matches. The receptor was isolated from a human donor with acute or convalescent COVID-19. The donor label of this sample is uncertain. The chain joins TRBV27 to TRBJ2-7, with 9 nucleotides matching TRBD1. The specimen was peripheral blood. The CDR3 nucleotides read TGTGCCAGCAGAGGACAGGGGAGTTCCTACGAGCAGTACTTC. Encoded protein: CASRGQGSSYEQYF.